What follows describes a single T cell receptor beta chain. As yet, its antigen is unknown. One entry per CDR3 protein, called by TCRdb with MiXCR from the 5' RACE reads. Here the sample spans tens of thousands of distinct CDR3 sequences, about an eighth being singletons. Germline V gene sequence: CDR1 SGHTA, CDR2 FQGNSA. V lost 5 bases to trimming and J lost 3 bases; unmatched junction nucleotides: 7. The CDR3 extends over 15 amino acids. These data belong to a study of spatial heterogeneity in lung cancer. Background on the study: In raw reads, more than nine appearances on average were recorded for each unique TCR and UMI combination.

Indicated time point: sample taken at primary tumor resection. Untreated early-stage non-small cell lung cancer patients, over 55 in total, were the donors. In each case, whole RNA from tumor, nontumor lung or frozen PBMC was sequenced unsorted. General study results and limits: Blood carried ubiquitous expanded tumor TCRs more at resection than follow-up.

The rearrangement uses TRBV7-2 and TRBJ2-7; 10 positions agree with TRBD2. This material consisted of PBMCs, taken at surgery. The receptor's source is a male donor with early-stage non-small cell lung cancer. The CDR3 nucleotides are TGTGCCAGCAGCGGAACTAGCGGGAAGGTCTACGAGCAGTACTTC. This gives the protein CASSGTSGKVYEQYF. The full variable domain, its missing parts supplied by reference TRBV7-2 and TRBJ2-7, is GAGVSQSPSNKVTEKGKDVELRCDPISGHTALYWYRQSLGQGLEFLIYFQGNSAPDKSGLPSDRFSAERTGGSVSTLTIQRTQQEDSAVYLCASSGTSGKVYEQYFGPGTRLTVT.